This record looks at one T cell receptor (beta chain) sequence and its context. Its target is unknown. The data stem from a study of beta chain features in type 1 diabetes. Study results and limitations: Among patients with Type 1 diabetes, TCRB CDR3s were moderately but significantly shorter in every one of the four CD4+ subsets.

Sequencing targeted expressed TCRB transcripts, as all isolated RNA had been reverse transcribed. Only in-frame clones appear in the TCRdb table, and some are missing; sequencing was by immunoSEQ multiplex PCR. Of hundreds of thousands of clones in the sample, 13% were seen once. V was clipped by 2 bases and J by 8 bases, with 30 bases between them. CDR1 is GTSNPN and CDR2 is SVGIG in the germline V gene (reference sequence). The CDR3 spans 19 residues. The chain carries TRBV30 and TRBJ2-2; possibly TRBD1 or TRBD2 for D (6 bases each). The TCR was taken from a man between 18 and 35 years old with type 1 diabetes. Input material: naive CD4+ T cells from blood. Here the CDR3 DNA reads TGTGCCTGGAGTTTTAGAACCCGAGGACTACCGTGGGGGCTAGGGGAGCTGTTTTTT. Translating gives CAWSFRTRGLPWGLGELFF.